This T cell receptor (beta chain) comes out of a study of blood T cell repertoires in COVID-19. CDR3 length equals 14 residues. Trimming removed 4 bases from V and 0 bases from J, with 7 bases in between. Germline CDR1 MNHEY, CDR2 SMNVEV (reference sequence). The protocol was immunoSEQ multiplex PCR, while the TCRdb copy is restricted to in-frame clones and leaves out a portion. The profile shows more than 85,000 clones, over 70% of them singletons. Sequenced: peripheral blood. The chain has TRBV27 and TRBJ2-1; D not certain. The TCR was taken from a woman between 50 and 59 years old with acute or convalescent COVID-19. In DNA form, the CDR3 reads TGTGCCAGCAGTTCTCCTAGCTCCTACAATGAGCAGTTCTTC. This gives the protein CASSSPSSYNEQFF.